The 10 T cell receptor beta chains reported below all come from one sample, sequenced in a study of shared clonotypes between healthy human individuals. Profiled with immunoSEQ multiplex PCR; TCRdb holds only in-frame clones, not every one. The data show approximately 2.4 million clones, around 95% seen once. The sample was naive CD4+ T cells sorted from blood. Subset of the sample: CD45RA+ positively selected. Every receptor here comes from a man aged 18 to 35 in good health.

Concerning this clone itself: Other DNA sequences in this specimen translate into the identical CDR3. The CDR3 loop reads CASSLQGADNSPLHF. In DNA, the CDR3 is TGCGCCAGCAGCTTGCAGGGGGCGGATAATTCACCCCTCCACTTT. This sequence joins TRBV5-1 and TRBJ1-6; 8 nucleotides match TRBD1. Germline CDR1 reads SGHRS; CDR2 reads YFSETQ. The length of the CDR3 is 15 residues. The junction had 2 bases not matched to a gene; V was cut back by 1 base and J by 5 bases.

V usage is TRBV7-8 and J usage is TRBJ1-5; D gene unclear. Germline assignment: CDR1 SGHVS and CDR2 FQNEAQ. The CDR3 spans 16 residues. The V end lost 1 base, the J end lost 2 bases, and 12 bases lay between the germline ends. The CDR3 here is CASSLERWAGNQPQHF. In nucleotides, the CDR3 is TGTGCCAGCAGCTTAGAAAGGTGGGCCGGCAATCAGCCCCAGCATTTT.

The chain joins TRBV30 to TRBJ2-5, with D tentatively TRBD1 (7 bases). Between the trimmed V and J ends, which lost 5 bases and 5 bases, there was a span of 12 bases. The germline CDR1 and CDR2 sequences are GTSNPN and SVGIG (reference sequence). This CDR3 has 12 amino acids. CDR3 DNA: TGTGCCTGGCTGACAGGGAGGGAGACCCAGTACTTC. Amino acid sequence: CAWLTGRETQYF. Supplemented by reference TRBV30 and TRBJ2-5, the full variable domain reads SQTIHQWPATLVQPVGSPLSLECTVEGTSNPNLYWYRQAAGRGLQLLFYSVGIGQISSEVPQNLSASRPQDRQFILSSKKLLLSDSGFYLCAWLTGRETQYFGPGTRLLVL.

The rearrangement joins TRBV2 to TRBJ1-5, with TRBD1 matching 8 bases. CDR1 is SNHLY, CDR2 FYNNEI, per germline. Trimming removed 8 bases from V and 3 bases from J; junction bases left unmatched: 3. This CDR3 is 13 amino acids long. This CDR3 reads CASSGGPNQPQHF. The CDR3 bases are TGTGCCAGCTCAGGGGGCCCCAATCAGCCCCAGCATTTT.

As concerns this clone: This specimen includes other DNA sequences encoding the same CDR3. This chain's CDR3 is CASSLKRGNSPLHF. CDR3 DNA sequence: TGTGCCAGCAGCTTAAAAAGGGGGAACTCACCCCTCCACTTT. The chain is built from TRBV7-3 and TRBJ1-6; weak D call: TRBD1 (6 bases). The CDR3 sequence is 14 residues long. The V end lost 1 base, the J end lost 10 bases, and 11 bases lay between the germline ends. Per the germline V gene, CDR1 is SGHTA and CDR2 is FQGTGA. The full variable domain, rest sourced from reference TRBV7-3 and TRBJ1-6, is GAGVSQTPSNKVTEKGKYVELRCDPISGHTALYWYRQSLGQGPEFLIYFQGTGAADDSGLPNDRFFAVRPEGSVSTLKIQRTERGDSAVYLCASSLKRGNSPLHFGNGTRLTVT.

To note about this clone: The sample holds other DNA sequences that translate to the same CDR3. CDR3 nucleotide sequence: TGTGCCAGCAGTGGGCAGGGCCCAGATACGCAGTATTTT. It translates to CASSGQGPDTQYF. The J gene is TRBJ2-3, the V gene TRBV6-6, with D perhaps TRBD1 (5 bases). Germline V gives CDR1 MNHNY, CDR2 SVGAGI (reference sequence). The CDR3 has 13 residues. With 5 bases removed from V and 4 bases from J, the gap between germline ends came to 10 bases.

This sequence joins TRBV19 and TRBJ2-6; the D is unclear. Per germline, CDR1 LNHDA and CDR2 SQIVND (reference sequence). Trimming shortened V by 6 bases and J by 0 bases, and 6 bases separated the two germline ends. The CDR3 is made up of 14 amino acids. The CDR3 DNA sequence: TGTGCCAGTAGCTGGGGCTCTGGGGCCAACGTCCTGACTTTC. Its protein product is CASSWGSGANVLTF.

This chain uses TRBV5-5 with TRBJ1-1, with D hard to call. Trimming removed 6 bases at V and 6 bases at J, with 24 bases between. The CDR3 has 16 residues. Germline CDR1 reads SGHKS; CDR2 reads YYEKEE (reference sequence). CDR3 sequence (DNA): TGTGCCAGCATTAATTGGGTCCGGGGTATGAGAGCTGAAGCTTTCTTT. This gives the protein CASINWVRGMRAEAFF.

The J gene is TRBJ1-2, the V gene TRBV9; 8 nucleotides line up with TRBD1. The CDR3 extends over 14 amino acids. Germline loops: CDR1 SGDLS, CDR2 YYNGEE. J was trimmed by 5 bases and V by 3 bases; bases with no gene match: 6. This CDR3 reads CASSEGDRRYGYTF. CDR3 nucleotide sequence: TGTGCCAGCAGCGAGGGGGACAGGAGATATGGCTACACCTTC.

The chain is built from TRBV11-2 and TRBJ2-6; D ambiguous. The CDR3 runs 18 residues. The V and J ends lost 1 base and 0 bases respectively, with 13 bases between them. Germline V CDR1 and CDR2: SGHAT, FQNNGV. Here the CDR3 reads CASSLGQELISGANVLTF. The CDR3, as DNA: TGTGCCAGCAGCTTAGGGCAGGAGTTAATCTCTGGGGCCAACGTCCTGACTTTC.